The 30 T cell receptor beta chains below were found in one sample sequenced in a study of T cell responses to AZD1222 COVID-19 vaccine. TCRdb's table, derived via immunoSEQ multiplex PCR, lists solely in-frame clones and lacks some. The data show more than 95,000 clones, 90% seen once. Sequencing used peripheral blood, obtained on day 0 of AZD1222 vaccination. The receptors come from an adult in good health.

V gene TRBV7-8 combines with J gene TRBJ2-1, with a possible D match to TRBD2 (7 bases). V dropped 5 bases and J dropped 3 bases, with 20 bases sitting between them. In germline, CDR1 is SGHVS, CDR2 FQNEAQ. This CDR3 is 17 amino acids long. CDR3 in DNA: TGTGCCAGCAGCCTCAAAGGGGGGGTTCAACTCTACAATGAGCAGTTCTTC. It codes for CASSLKGGVQLYNEQFF. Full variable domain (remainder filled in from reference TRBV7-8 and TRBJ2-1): GAGVSQSPRYKVAKRGQDVALRCDPISGHVSLFWYQQALGQGPEFLTYFQNEAQLDKSGLPSDRFFAERPEGSVSTLKIQRTQQEDSAVYLCASSLKGGVQLYNEQFFGPGTRLTVL.

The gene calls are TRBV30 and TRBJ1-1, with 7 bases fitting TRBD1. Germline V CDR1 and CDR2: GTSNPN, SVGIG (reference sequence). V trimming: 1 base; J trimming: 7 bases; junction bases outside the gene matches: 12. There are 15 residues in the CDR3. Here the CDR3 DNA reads TGTGCCTGGAGTGCCAGCCCGACAGGGAAGGATGAAGCTTTCTTT. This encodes CAWSASPTGKDEAFF.

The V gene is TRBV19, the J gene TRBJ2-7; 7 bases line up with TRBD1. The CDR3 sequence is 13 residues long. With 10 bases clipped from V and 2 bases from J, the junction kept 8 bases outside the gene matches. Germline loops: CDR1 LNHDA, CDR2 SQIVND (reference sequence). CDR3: CATSWGQTYEQYF. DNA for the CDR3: TGTGCCACCTCGTGGGGACAGACCTACGAGCAGTACTTC.

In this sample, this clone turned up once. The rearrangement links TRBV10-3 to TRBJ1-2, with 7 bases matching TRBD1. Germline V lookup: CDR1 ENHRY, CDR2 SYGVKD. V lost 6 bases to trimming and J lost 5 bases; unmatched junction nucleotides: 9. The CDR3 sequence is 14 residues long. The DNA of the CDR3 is TGTGCCATCAGCCAAGGGGGCGCGGGGTATGGCTACACCTTC. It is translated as CAISQGGAGYGYTF.

CDR3 bases: TGCGCCAGCAGCCAAGAGGCAGAAACCTACGAGCAGTACTTC. Amino acid sequence: CASSQEAETYEQYF. V and J are TRBV4-1 and TRBJ2-7; D not certain. Germline V gene lookup returns CDR1 MGHRA and CDR2 YSYEKL. This CDR3 spans 14 amino acids. Trimming took off 0 bases at V and 2 bases at J, with 8 bases between the two ends.

The chain's CDR3 is CASSDWTSGGSSYEQYF. In nucleotides, the CDR3 is TGTGCCAGCAGTGATTGGACTAGCGGGGGGAGCTCCTACGAGCAGTACTTC. The chain carries TRBV6-1 and TRBJ2-7, with 14 bases aligning to TRBD2. Trimming at V came to 3 bases and at J to 0 bases, leaving 4 bases not matched to a gene. This CDR3 region has 17 residues. CDR1 and CDR2 from the germline V gene are MNHNS and SASEGT.

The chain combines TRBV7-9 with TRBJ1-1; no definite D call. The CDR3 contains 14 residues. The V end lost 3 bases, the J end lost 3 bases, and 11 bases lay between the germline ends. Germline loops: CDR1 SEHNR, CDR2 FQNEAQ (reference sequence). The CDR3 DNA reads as TGTGCCAGCAGCTTTTCTAGCCTATACACTGAAGCTTTCTTT. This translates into CASSFSSLYTEAFF. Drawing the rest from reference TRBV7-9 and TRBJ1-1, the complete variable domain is DTGVSQNPRHKITKRGQNVTFRCDPISEHNRLYWYRQTLGQGPEFLTYFQNEAQLEKSRLLSDRFSAERPKGSFSTLEIQRTEQGDSAMYLCASSFSSLYTEAFFGQGTRLTVV.

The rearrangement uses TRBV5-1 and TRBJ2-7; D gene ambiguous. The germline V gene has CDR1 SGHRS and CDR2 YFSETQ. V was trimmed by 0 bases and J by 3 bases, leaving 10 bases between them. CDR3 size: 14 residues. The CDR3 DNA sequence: TGCGCCAGCAGCTTGGGTCACACAATCTACGAGCAGTACTTC. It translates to CASSLGHTIYEQYF.

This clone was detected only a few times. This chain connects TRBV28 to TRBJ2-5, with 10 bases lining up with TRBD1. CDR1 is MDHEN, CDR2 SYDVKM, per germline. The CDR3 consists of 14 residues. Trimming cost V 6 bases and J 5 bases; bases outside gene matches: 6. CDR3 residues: CASSTTGGAETQYF. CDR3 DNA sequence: TGTGCCAGCAGCACGACAGGGGGCGCGGAGACCCAGTACTTC.

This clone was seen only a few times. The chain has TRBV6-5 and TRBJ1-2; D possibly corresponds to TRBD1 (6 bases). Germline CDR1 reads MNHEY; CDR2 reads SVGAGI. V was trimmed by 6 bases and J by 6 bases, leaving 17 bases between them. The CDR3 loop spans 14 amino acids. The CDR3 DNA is TGTGCCAGCAGGGAGAATGGGGGGCTGGATGGCTACACCTTC. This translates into CASRENGGLDGYTF.

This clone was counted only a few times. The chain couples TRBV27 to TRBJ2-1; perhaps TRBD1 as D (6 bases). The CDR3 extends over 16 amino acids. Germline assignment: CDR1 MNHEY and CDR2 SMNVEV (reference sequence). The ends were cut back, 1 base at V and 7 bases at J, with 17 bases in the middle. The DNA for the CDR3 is TGTGCCAGCAGTTTATGGGGCAGGGGCGCACTGAATGAGCAGTTCTTC. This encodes CASSLWGRGALNEQFF.

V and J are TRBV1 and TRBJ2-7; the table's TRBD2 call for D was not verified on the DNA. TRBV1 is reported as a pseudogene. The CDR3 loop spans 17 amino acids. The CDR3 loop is CTSSQDRGVGTPYEQYF. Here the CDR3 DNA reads TGCACCAGCAGCCAAGATCGGGGGGTGGGGACCCCCTACGAGCAGTACTTC.

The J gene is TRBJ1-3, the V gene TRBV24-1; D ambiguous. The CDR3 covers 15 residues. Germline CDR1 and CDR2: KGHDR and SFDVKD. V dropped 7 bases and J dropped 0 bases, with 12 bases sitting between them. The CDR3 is CATRGGSVSGNTIYF. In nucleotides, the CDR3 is TGTGCCACCAGAGGAGGGTCTGTCTCTGGAAACACCATATATTTT.

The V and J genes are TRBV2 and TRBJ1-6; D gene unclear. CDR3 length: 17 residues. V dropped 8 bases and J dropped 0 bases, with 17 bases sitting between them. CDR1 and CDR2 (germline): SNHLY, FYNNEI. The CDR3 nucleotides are TGTGCCAGCGCTGTGGGTTCCCTTCTCTCCTATAATTCACCCCTCCACTTT. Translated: CASAVGSLLSYNSPLHF.

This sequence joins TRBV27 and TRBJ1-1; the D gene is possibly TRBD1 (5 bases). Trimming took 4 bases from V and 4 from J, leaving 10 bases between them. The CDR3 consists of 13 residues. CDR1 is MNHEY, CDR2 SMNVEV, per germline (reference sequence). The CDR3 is CASSSRAGTEAFF. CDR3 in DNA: TGTGCCAGCAGTTCCAGGGCTGGCACTGAAGCTTTCTTT.

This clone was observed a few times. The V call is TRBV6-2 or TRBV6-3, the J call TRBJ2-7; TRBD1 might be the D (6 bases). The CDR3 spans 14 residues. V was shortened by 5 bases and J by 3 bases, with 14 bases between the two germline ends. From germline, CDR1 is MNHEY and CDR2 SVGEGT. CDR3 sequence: CASSITDSYYEQYF. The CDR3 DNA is TGTGCCAGCAGTATAACGGACAGTTACTACGAGCAGTACTTC.

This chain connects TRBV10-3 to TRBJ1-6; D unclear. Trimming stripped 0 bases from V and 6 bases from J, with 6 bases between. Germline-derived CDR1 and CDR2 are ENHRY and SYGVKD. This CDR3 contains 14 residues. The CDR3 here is CAISESAPNSPLHF. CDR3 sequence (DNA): TGTGCCATCAGTGAGTCCGCGCCTAATTCACCCCTCCACTTT.

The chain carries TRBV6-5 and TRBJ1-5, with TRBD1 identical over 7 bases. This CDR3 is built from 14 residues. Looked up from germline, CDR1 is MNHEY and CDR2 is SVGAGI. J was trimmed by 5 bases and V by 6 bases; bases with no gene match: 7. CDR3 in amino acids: CASRMRQGDQPQHF. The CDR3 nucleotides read TGTGCCAGCAGAATGAGACAGGGAGATCAGCCCCAGCATTTT.

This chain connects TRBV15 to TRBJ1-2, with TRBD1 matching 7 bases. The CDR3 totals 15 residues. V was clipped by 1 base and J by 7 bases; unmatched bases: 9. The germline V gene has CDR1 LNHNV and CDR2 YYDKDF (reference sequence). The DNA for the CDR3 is TGTGCCACCAGCAGAGGACCTACAGGGGAGAGTGGCTACACCTTC. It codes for CATSRGPTGESGYTF.

In nucleotides, the CDR3 is TGTGCCAGCAGTGACTCCCGACAGGCCAAATATAGCAATCAGCCCCAGCATTTT. Protein product: CASSDSRQAKYSNQPQHF. The genes are TRBV6-4 and TRBJ1-5, with D possibly being TRBD1 (6 bases). Germline CDR1 reads MRHNA; CDR2 reads SNTAGT. Trimming left V 0 bases short and J 0 bases short, with 15 bases between. This CDR3 has 18 residues.

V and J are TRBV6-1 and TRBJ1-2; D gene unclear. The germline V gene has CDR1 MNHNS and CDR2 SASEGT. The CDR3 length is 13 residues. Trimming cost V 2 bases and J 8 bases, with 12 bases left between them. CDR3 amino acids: CASSERALWGYTF. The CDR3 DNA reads TGTGCCAGCAGTGAACGGGCCCTTTGGGGCTACACCTTC.

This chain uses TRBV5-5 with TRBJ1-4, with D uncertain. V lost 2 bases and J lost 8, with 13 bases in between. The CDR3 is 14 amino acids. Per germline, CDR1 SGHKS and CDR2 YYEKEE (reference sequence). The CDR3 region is CASSFIGGREKLFF. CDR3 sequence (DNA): TGTGCCAGCAGCTTTATTGGCGGTCGGGAAAAACTGTTTTTT. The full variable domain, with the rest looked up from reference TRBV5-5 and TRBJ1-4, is DAGVTQSPTHLIKTRGQQVTLRCSPISGHKSVSWYQQVLGQGPQFIFQYYEKEERGRGNFPDRFSARQFPNYSSELNVNALLLGDSALYLCASSFIGGREKLFFGSGTQLSVL.

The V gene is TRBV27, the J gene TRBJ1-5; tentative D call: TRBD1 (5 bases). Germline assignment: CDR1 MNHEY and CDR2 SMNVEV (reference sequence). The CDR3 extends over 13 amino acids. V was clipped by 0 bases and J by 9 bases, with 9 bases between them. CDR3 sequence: CASSLSKRGPQHF. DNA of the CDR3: TGTGCCAGCAGTTTATCGAAGAGGGGGCCCCAGCATTTT.

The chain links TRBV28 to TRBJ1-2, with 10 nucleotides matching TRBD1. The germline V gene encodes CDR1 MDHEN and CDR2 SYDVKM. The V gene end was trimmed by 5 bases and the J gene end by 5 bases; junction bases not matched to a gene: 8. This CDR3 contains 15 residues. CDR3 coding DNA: TGTGCCAGCAGTCCCCGGACAGGGGGTTGGTATGGCTACACCTTC. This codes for CASSPRTGGWYGYTF.

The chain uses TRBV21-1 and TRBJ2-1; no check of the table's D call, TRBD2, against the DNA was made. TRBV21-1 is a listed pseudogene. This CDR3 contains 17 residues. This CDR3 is CASSKGGSGGRKDEQFF. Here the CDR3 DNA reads TGTGCCAGCAGCAAAGGGGGTAGCGGGGGCCGTAAGGATGAGCAGTTCTTC.

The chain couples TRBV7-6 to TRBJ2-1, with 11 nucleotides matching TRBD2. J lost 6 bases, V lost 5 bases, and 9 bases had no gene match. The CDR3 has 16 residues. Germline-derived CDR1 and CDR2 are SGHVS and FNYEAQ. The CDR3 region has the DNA TGTGCCAGCAGCCTCTTGAGTAGCGGGGGGGCCAATGAGCAGTTCTTC. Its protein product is CASSLLSSGGANEQFF. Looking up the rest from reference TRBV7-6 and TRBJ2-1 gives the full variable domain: GAGVSQSPRYKVTKRGQDVALRCDPISGHVSLYWYRQALGQGPEFLTYFNYEAQQDKSGLPNDRFSAERPEGSISTLTIQRTEQRDSAMYRCASSLLSSGGANEQFFGPGTRLTVL.

The CDR3 reads CSAVQGNQPQHF. CDR3 nucleotide sequence: TGCAGCGCCGTGCAGGGCAATCAGCCCCAGCATTTT. The rearrangement uses TRBV29-1 and TRBJ1-5; D is unresolved. The CDR3 extends over 12 amino acids. Between the trimmed V and J ends, which lost 7 bases and 2 bases, there was a span of 9 bases. Germline-derived CDR1 and CDR2 are SQVTM and ANQGSEA.

The CDR3 DNA reads as TGTGCCAGCAGCGCGGGAGCTGCAACTAATGAAAAACTGTTTTTT. It is translated as CASSAGAATNEKLFF. The chain joins TRBV7-2 to TRBJ1-4; no clear D gene. The V and J ends lost 5 bases and 0 bases respectively, with 10 bases between them. Germline CDR1 is SGHTA and CDR2 is FQGNSA. This CDR3 has 15 residues.

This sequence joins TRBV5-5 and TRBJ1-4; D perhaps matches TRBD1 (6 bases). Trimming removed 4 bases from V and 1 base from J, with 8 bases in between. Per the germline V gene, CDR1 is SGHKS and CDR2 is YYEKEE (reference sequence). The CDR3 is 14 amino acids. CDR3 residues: CASSAQGTNEKLFF. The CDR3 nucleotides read TGTGCCAGCAGCGCACAGGGAACTAATGAAAAACTGTTTTTT.

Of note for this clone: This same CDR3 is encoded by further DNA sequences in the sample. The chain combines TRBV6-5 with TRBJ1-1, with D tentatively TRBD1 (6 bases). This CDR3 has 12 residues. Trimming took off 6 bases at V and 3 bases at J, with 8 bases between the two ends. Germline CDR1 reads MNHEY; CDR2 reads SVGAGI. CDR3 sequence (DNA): TGTGCCAGCAGCAGGGGACACACTGAAGCTTTCTTT. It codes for CASSRGHTEAFF.